This passage covers 10 T cell receptor beta chains from one sample sequenced in a study of T cells in narcolepsy. Profiled with immunoSEQ multiplex PCR; TCRdb holds only in-frame clones, not every one. The table lists 25,000 to 35,000 clones, 79% of them singletons, with 6.5% to 7% in the top ten. The source material was memory (CD45RA-) CD4+ T cells from blood. These receptors came from a human donor in good health.

In this sample, this clone turned up a few times. The V gene is TRBV28, the J gene TRBJ1-2; D possibly corresponds to TRBD1 (5 bases). CDR3 length equals 15 residues. The V gene lost 6 bases and the J gene lost 4 bases, with 18 bases spanning the gap. Germline loops: CDR1 MDHEN, CDR2 SYDVKM. The CDR3 bases are TGTGCCAGCAGGGAGGAACTGGGACCCGCCTATGGCTACACCTTC. It translates to CASREELGPAYGYTF.

This clone was detected a few times. J is TRBJ2-7 and V is TRBV15, with TRBD1 as a possible D gene (8 bases). V was cut by 1 base and J by 6 bases, with 34 bases left in between. The germline CDR1 and CDR2 sequences are LNHNV and YYDKDF (reference sequence). The CDR3 totals 21 residues. Here the CDR3 reads CATSRAGGQDPFFGEGIEQYF. The CDR3 DNA sequence: TGTGCCACCAGCAGAGCGGGGGGACAGGACCCGTTCTTTGGGGAGGGCATCGAGCAGTACTTC.

The chain recombines TRBV29-1 with TRBJ1-1; the D gene is possibly TRBD1 (5 bases). The CDR3 sequence is 13 residues long. The germline V gene encodes CDR1 SQVTM and CDR2 ANQGSEA. V was pared by 6 bases and J by 1 base, with 12 bases between. The CDR3 DNA reads TGCAGCGTGACAGAAACGCGGAACACTGAAGCTTTCTTT. Encoded protein: CSVTETRNTEAFF.

This chain links TRBV4-2 with TRBJ2-7; D not resolved. Looked up from germline, CDR1 is LGHNA and CDR2 is YNFKEQ. Trimming removed 4 bases at V and 0 bases at J, with 13 bases between. The CDR3 is made up of 15 amino acids. This CDR3 reads CASSLGVCTSYEQYF. DNA for the CDR3: TGTGCCAGCAGCCTCGGCGTGTGCACCTCCTACGAGCAGTACTTC.

The V call is TRBV28, the J call TRBJ1-6, with a tentative D call TRBD1 (6 bases). The CDR3 has 17 residues. V was pared by 6 bases and J by 4 bases, with 19 bases between. Looked up from germline, CDR1 is MDHEN and CDR2 is SYDVKM. This CDR3 reads CASRDWRGPLYNSPLHF. In DNA, the CDR3 is TGTGCCAGCAGGGACTGGCGGGGGCCCTTGTATAATTCACCCCTCCACTTT. Full variable domain (missing parts from reference TRBV28 and TRBJ1-6): DVKVTQSSRYLVKRTGEKVFLECVQDMDHENMFWYRQDPGLGLRLIYFSYDVKMKEKGDIPEGYSVSREKKERFSLILESASTNQTSMYLCASRDWRGPLYNSPLHFGNGTRLTVT.

The chain couples TRBV19 to TRBJ2-7; 11 positions agree with TRBD1. The ends lost 3 bases at V and 4 bases at J; junction bases unmatched: 5. The CDR3 has 15 residues. The germline V gene has CDR1 LNHDA and CDR2 SQIVND (reference sequence). The CDR3 sequence: CASSIWTGGIYEQYF. CDR3 bases: TGTGCCAGTAGTATTTGGACAGGGGGCATTTACGAGCAGTACTTC. Filled out from reference TRBV19 and TRBJ2-7, the complete variable domain reads DGGITQSPKYLFRKEGQNVTLSCEQNLNHDAMYWYRQDPGQGLRLIYYSQIVNDFQKGDIAEGYSVSREKKESFPLTVTSAQKNPTAFYLCASSIWTGGIYEQYFGPGTRLTVT.

This clone was seen a handful of times. This chain links TRBV6-1 with TRBJ1-5; D is ambiguous. Deletions cut 5 bases from V and 2 bases from J, with 10 bases between. Germline V gene lookup returns CDR1 MNHNS and CDR2 SASEGT. The CDR3 covers 14 residues. The CDR3 DNA sequence: TGTGCCAGCAGTACCACAAACGGCAATCAGCCCCAGCATTTT. This encodes CASSTTNGNQPQHF.

This chain uses TRBV5-4 with TRBJ1-2, with no clear D. V gave up 3 bases and J gave up 0 bases, with 12 bases separating them. Germline V CDR1 and CDR2: SGHNT, YYREEE (reference sequence). This CDR3 comprises 15 residues. CDR3 DNA: TGTGCCAGCAGCTCCCCTCTGTCGACTAACTATGGCTACACCTTC. It is translated as CASSSPLSTNYGYTF.

In its sample, this clone was seen a few times. V usage is TRBV6-1 and J usage is TRBJ1-1; 8 bases are a match to TRBD1. Per germline, CDR1 MNHNS and CDR2 SASEGT. This CDR3 has 14 residues. V shed 6 bases and J 4 bases; nucleotides not matched to a gene: 7. The CDR3 protein is CASRRTGSGTEAFF. Here the CDR3 DNA reads TGTGCCAGCAGGCGGACAGGGTCAGGCACTGAAGCTTTCTTT.

The genes are TRBV2 and TRBJ2-7; 7 bases fit TRBD2. V shed 7 bases, J shed 2 bases, and the junction held 5 bases outside the gene matches. Germline V gives CDR1 SNHLY, CDR2 FYNNEI. This CDR3 contains 13 residues. The chain's CDR3 is CASIGGSAYEQYF. The CDR3 region has the DNA TGTGCCAGCATCGGGGGGTCCGCCTACGAGCAGTACTTC.